Listed below are T cell receptor beta chains from one sample, sequenced in a study of blood T cell repertoires in COVID-19. Libraries were prepared by immunoSEQ multiplex PCR; TCRdb keeps only in-frame clonotypes and omits some of them. Of some 69,000 clones listed, over 80% were seen once; the top ten hold about 2.5%. Input material: peripheral blood. The receptor set was obtained from a man at least 80 years old with active or convalescent COVID-19. Each CDR3 is given with its conserved first and last residue. The D gene is left open where the match is weak. Clone size is given for some rows only: seen once, a few or many times, or a class if the clone is expanded.

cdr3_aa	cdr3_nt	d_call	v_call	clone_size	j_call
CASSLAPGNTEAFF	TGTGCCAGCAGTCTCGCCCCGGGGAACACTGAAGCTTTCTTT	-	TRBV6-6	few	TRBJ1-1
CASSLAGVPAPMNEQFF	TGTGCCAGCAGCTTGGCCGGGGTCCCAGCCCCAATGAATGAGCAGTTCTTC	-	TRBV5-5	-	TRBJ2-1
CASRSGGSNQPQHF	TGTGCCAGTAGAAGTGGGGGGAGCAATCAGCCCCAGCATTTT	-	TRBV28	-	TRBJ1-5
CASSSVQGRETQYF	TGCGCCAGCAGCTCTGTTCAGGGGCGAGAGACCCAGTACTTC	-	TRBV5-1	-	TRBJ2-5
CASSIGARVAEKLFF	TGTGCCAGTAGTATAGGGGCCAGAGTGGCCGAAAAACTGTTTTTT	-	TRBV19	-	TRBJ1-4
CASSQGPTYEQYF	TGTGCCAGCAGTCAGGGTCCCACCTACGAGCAGTACTTC	-	TRBV6-5	once	TRBJ2-7
CASSRQGAGNTIYF	TGTGCCAGCAGCCGACAGGGGGCTGGAAACACCATATATTTT	TRBD1	TRBV27	-	TRBJ1-3
CSASPQTGSSYEQYF	TGCAGTGCTAGTCCACAGACAGGGAGCTCCTACGAGCAGTACTTC	TRBD1	TRBV20-1	-	TRBJ2-7
CASRAGSGTEAFF	TGCGCCAGCAGGGCTGGGAGCGGGACTGAAGCTTTCTTT	-	TRBV5-1	-	TRBJ1-1
CASIGTKRGPGNTIYF	TGTGCCAGCATCGGGACGAAAAGGGGGCCTGGAAACACCATATATTTT	TRBD1	TRBV11-2	-	TRBJ1-3
CASSSSGGAIYGYTF	TGTGCCAGCAGTTCTAGCGGGGGCGCGATCTATGGCTACACCTTC	-	TRBV6-6	once	TRBJ1-2
CASSQGQGSAFKEKLFF	TGCGCCAGCAGCCAGGGACAGGGTAGTGCGTTCAAGGAAAAACTGTTTTTT	TRBD1	TRBV4-1	-	TRBJ1-4
CAWGTGIYEQYF	TGTGCCTGGGGGACAGGAATCTACGAGCAGTACTTC	TRBD1	TRBV30	-	TRBJ2-7
CASSPGGLGPYGYTF	TGCGCCAGCAGCCCGGGGGGGCTTGGTCCCTATGGCTACACCTTC	-	TRBV4-1	once	TRBJ1-2
CASSPLPTVEKLFF	TGTGCCAGCAGTCCTCTACCAACAGTTGAAAAACTGTTTTTT	-	TRBV27	-	TRBJ1-4
CASSLAGSEAFF	TGTGCCAGCAGCTTGGCGGGGTCTGAAGCTTTCTTT	-	TRBV5-4	-	TRBJ1-1
CASSLRTGTGHYEQYF	TGCGCCAGCAGCCTACGGACCGGGACTGGGCACTACGAGCAGTACTTC	-	TRBV5-1	-	TRBJ2-7
CASSQEARLNEKLFF	TGTGCCAGCAGCCAAGAGGCCAGGCTTAATGAAAAACTGTTTTTT	-	TRBV3-1/TRBV3-2	-	TRBJ1-4
CASSYAGGRETQYF	TGTGCCAGCAGCTATGCGGGGGGGCGAGAGACCCAGTACTTC	TRBD2	TRBV5-4	-	TRBJ2-5
CASSQEASGNTIYF	TGTGCCAGCAGCCAAGAAGCCTCTGGAAACACCATATATTTT	-	TRBV4-2	many	TRBJ1-3
CASSPDINEQFF	TGTGCCAGCAGCCCGGACATCAATGAGCAGTTCTTC	-	TRBV5-4	-	TRBJ2-1
CASSLDPSVGNIQYF	TGTGCCAGCAGCTTGGACCCTAGCGTGGGAAACATTCAGTACTTC	-	TRBV5-6	-	TRBJ2-4